This record concerns one TCR beta chain sequence. Its antigen is undetermined. The conserved phenylalanine or tryptophan is not found at the CDR3 terminus, so this likely reflects a read error. The DNA is omitted, as the CDR3 cannot be located on it reliably, and the CDR3 follows TCRdb's listing. Breast cancer patients provided tissue from their axillary draining lymph nodes. Including both end residues, the CDR3 is 10 amino acids long. Each CDR3 protein gets one entry after TCRdb re-called the multiplex PCR reads with MiXCR. The table has 200,000 to 300,000 distinct CDR3 sequences, about 33% seen once; the top ten hold 0.85% to 1.2%. This sample is drawn from a study of breast tumors, draining lymph nodes, adjacent tissues. Study-level findings and limits: Compared with lymph nodes, tumors were less diverse; compared with nontumor tissue, more. Luminal-like breast cancer showed significantly greater tumor-nontumor repertoire similarity than basal-like breast cancer did. The lymph node origin of tumor T cells was framed as consistent with a hypothesis, not demonstrated.

The V gene is TRBV12-3 or TRBV12-4, the J gene TRBJ2-2; the table's D gene call, TRBD2, was not cross checked with the DNA. Material for sequencing was axillary lymph node tissue. This receptor was identified in a female donor with breast cancer. Some clones in this sample may be carry-over from other donors' samples. CDR3 residues: CASSFLVAGV.